This TCR beta chain was documented in a study of T cell repertoires in cytomegalovirus infection. Study as a whole: The authors used CMV epitopes that were HLA-C-restricted (recently identified) and HLA-B-restricted (well studied).

This clonotype was observed a few times. Its target is unknown. The ends were cut back, 10 bases at V and 0 bases at J, with 17 bases in the middle. Per the germline V gene, CDR1 is SGHDT and CDR2 is YYEEEE. The CDR3 covers 14 residues. TCRdb re-derived calls from the reads in MiXCR, one entry per CDR3 protein. The repertoire holds roughly 920,000 distinct CDR3 sequences, roughly 30% seen once, with roughly 13% in the top ten. Sequences were derived from cultured CD8+ T cells from PBMCs, sampled from culture after CMV antigen stimulation. The sequence was collected from a human donor in good health (CMV status not recorded). Some clones in this sample may be carry-over from other donors' samples. The V gene is TRBV5-6, the J gene TRBJ2-7; D remains unclear. The chain's CDR3 is CAHIPLGVSYEQYV. CDR3 sequence (DNA): TGTGCCCATATACCCCTTGGAGTCTCCTACGAGCAGTACGTC.